This T cell receptor beta chain was captured in a study of regulatory T cells in long-lasting Graves disease. Study at large: Those Graves' patients who were newly diagnosed had been on antithyroid drugs under 3 months. Study-wide findings and caveats: New patients shared fewer public clonotypes (about 970) than persistent patients did (fewer than 3,000).

As to this clonotype: Its antigen is not known.

HTBI primers from iRepertoire and Arm-PCR of CDR3 regions yielded the TCR beta libraries. TCRdb fed the multiplex PCR reads into MiXCR, producing one record per CDR3 protein. This sample has 450,000 to 650,000 distinct CDR3 sequences, with roughly 15% found just once. Time point specified: newly diagnosed GD, antithyroid drugs for less than 3 months. The TCR library was made from RNA extracted from PBMCs. Germline lookup yields CDR1 KGHSH and CDR2 LQKENI. Trimming took off 3 bases at V and 2 bases at J, with 7 bases between the two ends. The CDR3 loop spans 13 amino acids. These same data were also listed under a study on T cells in Graves' hyperthyroidism and ophthalmopathy. As that study records: Diagnosing involved the use of clinical symptoms, serum thyroxine and TRAb, thyroid ultrasound and orbital computed tomography.

The sequencing used peripheral blood mononuclear cells (PBMCs), collected at new diagnosis, from a patient treated with antithyroid drugs. The chain employs TRBV18 and TRBJ1-2; D unclear. This sequence originates from a woman aged 35 to 60 with Graves disease. CDR3 sequence reads: CASSPPTNYGYTF. CDR3 coding DNA: TGTGCCAGCTCACCGCCAACCAACTATGGCTACACCTTC.